The clone carrying this TCR beta chain was seen repeatedly, ten times or more. The data are from a study of T-cell reconstitution after alpha-beta-depleted transplantation in children. During its preparation, the TCRbeta library received unique molecular identifiers. MiXCR, applied by TCRdb to the PCR reads, yields one record per CDR3 protein. Counted here are a few hundred thousand distinct CDR3 sequences, 10% occurring once; the ten biggest clones make up approximately 2.3%. The ends lost 5 bases at V and 5 bases at J; junction bases unmatched: 12. The CDR3 is 14 residues long. Germline V gene sequence: CDR1 DFQATT, CDR2 SNEGSKA (reference sequence).

Sequencing used PBMCs from the stem cell graft donor, obtained from the stem cell graft. This receptor was taken from a human donor who donated a stem cell graft to a child with acute lymphoblastic leukemia. The chain joins TRBV20-1 to TRBJ2-7; 7 positions match TRBD1. The CDR3 spells CSAGPPGQQNEQYF. CDR3 bases: TGCAGTGCTGGCCCCCCGGGACAGCAGAACGAGCAGTACTTC.